The source of this T cell receptor beta chain is a study of blood T cells in healthy people across ages. From germline, CDR1 is LGHNA and CDR2 YNFKEQ. V was clipped by 4 bases and J by 1 base; unmatched bases: 6. CDR3 length: 16 amino acids. Next came a second PCR, run for about 7 to 12 cycles, which used a sample-barcoded 5' primer along with a J-beta primer mix. From the 5' RACE reads, TCRdb called clonotypes with MiXCR, one entry per CDR3 protein. The sample records over 950,000 distinct CDR3 sequences, roughly two fifths being singletons. On this clonotype itself: Its antigen remains unknown.

Study results and limitations: Investigators viewed diversity estimates from one million T cells as underestimates, the study reported. Among long-lived donors, naive CD4+ cells were more numerous and diversity higher than in aged donors. Roughly linear age-related decline in beta diversity appeared, significant by age approximately 40.

V is TRBV4-2 and J is TRBJ1-5; 8 bases map to TRBD1. Input material: blood. The clonotype originates from a man aged 18 to 29 in good health. CDR3 sequence (DNA): TGTGCCAGCAGCCTCGCAGGGGGCATGAGCAATCAGCCCCAGCATTTT. Protein product: CASSLAGGMSNQPQHF.